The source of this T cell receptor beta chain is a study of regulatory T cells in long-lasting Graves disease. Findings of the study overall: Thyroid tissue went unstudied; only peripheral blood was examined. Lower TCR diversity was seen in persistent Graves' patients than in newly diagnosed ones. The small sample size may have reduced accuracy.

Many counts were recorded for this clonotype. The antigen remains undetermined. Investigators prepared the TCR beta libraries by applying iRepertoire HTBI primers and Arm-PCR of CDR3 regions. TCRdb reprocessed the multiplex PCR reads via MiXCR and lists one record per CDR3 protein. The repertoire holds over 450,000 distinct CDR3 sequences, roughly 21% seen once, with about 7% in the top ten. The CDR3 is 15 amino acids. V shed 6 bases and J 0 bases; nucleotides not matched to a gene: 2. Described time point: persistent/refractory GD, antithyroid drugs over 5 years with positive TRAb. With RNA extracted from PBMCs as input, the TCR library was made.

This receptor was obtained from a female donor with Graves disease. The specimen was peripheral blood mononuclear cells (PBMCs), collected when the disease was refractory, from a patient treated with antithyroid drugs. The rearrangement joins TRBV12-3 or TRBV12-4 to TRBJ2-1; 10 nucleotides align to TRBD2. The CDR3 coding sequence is TGTGCCAGCAGCCCTAGCGGGAGCTCCTACAATGAGCAGTTCTTC. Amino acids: CASSPSGSSYNEQFF.